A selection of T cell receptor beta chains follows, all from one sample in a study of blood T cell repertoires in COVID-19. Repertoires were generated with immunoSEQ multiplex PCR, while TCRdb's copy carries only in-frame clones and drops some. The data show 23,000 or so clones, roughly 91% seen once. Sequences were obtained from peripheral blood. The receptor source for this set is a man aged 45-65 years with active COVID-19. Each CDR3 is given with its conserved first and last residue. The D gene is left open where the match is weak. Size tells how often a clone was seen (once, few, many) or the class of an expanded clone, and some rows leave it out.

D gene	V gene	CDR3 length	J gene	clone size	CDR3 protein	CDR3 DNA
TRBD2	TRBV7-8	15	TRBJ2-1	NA	CASGRGREGNNEQFF	TGTGCCAGCGGCCGCGGGCGGGAGGGTAATAATGAGCAGTTCTTC
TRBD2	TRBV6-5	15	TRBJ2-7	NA	CASSYSSGGAYEQYF	TGTGCCAGCAGTTACTCTAGCGGGGGGGCCTACGAGCAGTACTTC
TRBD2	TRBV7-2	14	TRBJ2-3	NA	CASSSSRGADTQYF	TGTGCCAGCAGCTCCTCTCGGGGGGCAGATACGCAGTATTTT
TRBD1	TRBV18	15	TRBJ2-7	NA	CASSRDRGGIYEQYF	TGTGCCAGCTCACGGGACAGGGGGGGCATCTACGAGCAGTACTTC
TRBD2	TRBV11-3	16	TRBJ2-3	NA	CASSLVLAGGADTQYF	TGTGCCAGCAGCTTAGTTCTAGCGGGAGGCGCAGATACGCAGTATTTT
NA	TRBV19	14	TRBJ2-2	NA	CASSQQGNTGELFF	TGTGCCAGTAGTCAACAGGGTAACACCGGGGAGCTGTTTTTT
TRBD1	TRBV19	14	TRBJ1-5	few	CASSGTGFNQPQHF	TGTGCCAGCTCCGGGACAGGGTTCAATCAGCCCCAGCATTTT
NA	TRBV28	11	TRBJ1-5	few	CASSTREPQHF	TGTGCCAGCAGCACCCGGGAGCCCCAGCATTTT
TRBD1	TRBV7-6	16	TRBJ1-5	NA	CASSLMGARGDQPQHF	TGTGCCAGCAGCTTAATGGGGGCCAGGGGGGATCAGCCCCAGCATTTT
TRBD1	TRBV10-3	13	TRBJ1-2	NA	CATLTGQGYGYTF	TGTGCCACACTAACGGGACAGGGATACGGCTACACCTTC
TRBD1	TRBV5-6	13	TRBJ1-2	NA	CASSLLQGAGYTF	TGTGCCAGCAGCTTGTTGCAGGGGGCTGGCTACACCTTC
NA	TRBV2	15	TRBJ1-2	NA	CASLDRRSYNYGYTF	TGTGCCAGCCTGGACAGAAGATCTTATAACTATGGCTACACCTTC
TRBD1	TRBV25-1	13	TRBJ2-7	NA	CASPWDSRYEQYF	TGTGCCAGTCCTTGGGACAGTCGGTACGAGCAGTACTTC
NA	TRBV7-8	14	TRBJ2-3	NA	CASSLAQITDTQYF	TGTGCCAGCAGCTTAGCGCAGATCACAGATACGCAGTATTTT